Listed below are T cell receptor beta chains from one sample, sequenced in a study of blood T cells in healthy people across ages. TCRdb itself ran the 5' RACE reads through MiXCR, one entry per CDR3 protein. The sample holds around 1,500,000 distinct CDR3 sequences, 42% seen once. The material sequenced was blood. All receptors come from a woman younger than 35 in good health. CDR3s include the opening cysteine and the closing phenylalanine or tryptophan. The D gene is left open where the match is weak. The listing skips clone size in some rows; elsewhere it reads once, few, many or a size class.

>TRBV5-1|NA|NA|TRBJ1-1
CASSWGTEEAFF
TGCGCCAGCAGCTGGGGGACGGAAGAAGCTTTCTTT
>TRBV18|NA|TRBD2|TRBJ2-7
CASSQGVSGRAGSYEQYF
TGTGCCAGCTCCCAGGGAGTGAGCGGGAGAGCGGGCTCCTACGAGCAGTACTTC
>TRBV20-1|few|NA|TRBJ2-5
CSARDQSETQYF
TGCAGTGCTAGAGATCAATCGGAGACCCAGTACTTC
>TRBV5-1|NA|NA|TRBJ2-3
CASSLVVLASMASDTQYF
TGCGCCAGCAGCTTGGTCGTTCTAGCAAGTATGGCGTCAGATACGCAGTATTTT
>TRBV20-1|NA|NA|TRBJ2-3
CSAGGPPDTQYF
TGCAGTGCGGGGGGCCCCCCAGATACGCAGTATTTT
>TRBV5-1|few|NA|TRBJ2-4
CASAQGPNNIQYF
TGCGCCAGCGCCCAGGGACCGAATAACATTCAGTACTTC
>TRBV20-1|NA|TRBD2|TRBJ2-7
CSAKLAGAACEQYF
TGCAGTGCGAAACTAGCGGGAGCGGCCTGCGAGCAGTACTTC
>TRBV12-3/TRBV12-4|NA|NA|TRBJ2-1
CASSLSVRSPYNEQFF
TGTGCCAGCAGTTTGTCTGTGCGGAGCCCCTACAATGAGCAGTTCTTC
>TRBV27|NA|NA|TRBJ1-2
CASSQRQMYANYGYTF
TGTGCCAGCTCACAAAGACAAATGTATGCTAACTATGGCTACACCTTC
>TRBV20-1|NA|NA|TRBJ2-3
CSPRSAKGDTQYF
TGCAGCCCGCGAAGTGCTAAGGGAGATACGCAGTATTTT
>TRBV2|few|TRBD1|TRBJ1-2
CASSLAGGLGYGYTF
TGTGCCAGCAGTTTGGCAGGGGGCCTGGGCTATGGCTACACCTTC
>TRBV6-5|NA|NA|TRBJ2-7
CACSWGPQNGEQYF
TGTGCCTGCAGTTGGGGCCCTCAAAATGGCGAGCAGTACTTC
>TRBV6-1|NA|NA|TRBJ1-2
CASRRTGYTF
TGTGCCAGCAGACGAACCGGCTACACCTTC
>TRBV3-1|NA|TRBD1|TRBJ2-1
CASSLMDRGQFF
TGTGCCAGCAGCCTTATGGACAGGGGGCAGTTCTTC
>TRBV7-2|NA|NA|TRBJ2-7
CASAKPGNPYEQYF
TGTGCCAGCGCGAAGCCGGGTAACCCCTACGAGCAGTACTTC
>TRBV7-7|NA|NA|TRBJ2-7
CASSSQESADNEQYF
TGTGCCAGCAGCTCACAGGAGTCGGCGGACAATGAGCAGTACTTC
>TRBV15|NA|TRBD2|TRBJ2-1
CASGGDYYNEQFF
TGTGCATCCGGGGGGGATTACTACAATGAGCAGTTCTTC
>TRBV12-3/TRBV12-4|NA|TRBD2|TRBJ2-1
CASRRTSGIREQFF
TGTGCCAGCAGGAGGACTAGCGGGATAAGGGAGCAGTTCTTC
>TRBV6-2/TRBV6-3|NA|NA|TRBJ2-5
CASSRLGEVQETQYF
TGTGCCAGCAGTCGCCTAGGGGAGGTCCAAGAGACCCAGTACTTC
>TRBV20-1|NA|TRBD1|TRBJ1-2
CSATEDRSGYTF
TGCAGTGCCACGGAGGACAGGAGCGGCTACACCTTC
>TRBV2|many|TRBD2|TRBJ2-3
CASRGTSGRTDTQYF
TGTGCCAGCAGGGGGACTAGCGGTCGCACAGATACGCAGTATTTT
>TRBV20-1|NA|TRBD1|TRBJ1-2
CSAEQTGENYGYTF
TGCAGTGCTGAGCAGACAGGGGAGAACTATGGCTACACCTTC
>TRBV6-5|NA|TRBD1|TRBJ2-7
CASSYGQGAPYEQYF
TGTGCCAGCAGTTACGGACAGGGGGCCCCCTACGAGCAGTACTTC
>TRBV20-1|NA|NA|TRBJ1-5
CSARGWQGEQPQHF
TGCAGTGCTAGAGGTTGGCAGGGAGAACAGCCCCAGCATTTT
>TRBV7-9|NA|TRBD1|TRBJ1-2
CASSDSGRTGGGYTF
TGTGCCAGCAGCGATAGTGGGAGGACAGGGGGCGGCTACACCTTC
>TRBV29-1|few|TRBD1|TRBJ1-1
CSGQGMNTEAFF
TGCAGCGGACAGGGGATGAACACTGAAGCTTTCTTT
>TRBV27|NA|NA|TRBJ2-7
CASNRSLFQSYEQYF
TGTGCCAGCAATCGAAGCCTCTTTCAATCCTACGAGCAGTACTTC
>TRBV3-1|NA|NA|TRBJ2-5
CASSQQRRRTSRVRQETRYF
TGTGCCAGCAGCCAACAGAGGCGGCGGACAAGCAGGGTCAGACAAGAGACCCGGTACTTC
>TRBV7-8|NA|TRBD2|TRBJ2-3
CASSLGPSGGPSTVTQYF
TGTGCCAGCAGCTTAGGGCCTAGCGGGGGCCCGAGCACAGTTACGCAGTATTTT
>TRBV5-1|few|NA|TRBJ2-1
CASSDSSGSFNNEQFF
TGCGCCAGCAGCGATTCCTCCGGATCTTTTAACAATGAGCAGTTCTTC
>TRBV29-1|NA|TRBD1|TRBJ1-2
CSVGPTGQGGYTF
TGCAGCGTTGGACCGACAGGGCAGGGTGGCTACACCTTC
>TRBV6-6|NA|TRBD1|TRBJ1-2
CACSYLGTGYHGYTF
TGTGCCTGCAGTTATCTTGGGACAGGGTACCATGGCTACACCTTC
>TRBV5-8|NA|NA|TRBJ2-3
CASSLGRQARGDTQYF
TGTGCCAGCAGCTTGGGACGACAGGCTCGAGGGGATACGCAGTATTTT
>TRBV25-1|NA|NA|TRBJ2-7
CASSEYGATYEQYF
TGTGCCAGCAGTGAATACGGGGCCACCTACGAGCAGTACTTC
>TRBV20-1|NA|TRBD1|TRBJ2-1
CSARDGTGNTYNEQFF
TGCAGTGCTAGAGACGGGACAGGAAATACCTACAATGAGCAGTTCTTC
>TRBV3-1|NA|NA|TRBJ2-1
CASSDTRGLMYNEQFF
TGTGCCAGCAGCGACACTCGGGGGCTAATGTACAATGAGCAGTTCTTC
>TRBV7-2|many|NA|TRBJ2-5
CASSRSRGPRGETQYF
TGTGCCAGCAGCCGGTCTAGGGGACCGAGAGGAGAGACCCAGTACTTC
>TRBV5-1|NA|TRBD1|TRBJ2-1
CASSLGTGFNEQFF
TGCGCCAGCAGCTTGGGGACAGGGTTCAATGAGCAGTTCTTC
>TRBV28|NA|TRBD2|TRBJ2-5
CASSFAFQRGRVKTQYF
TGTGCCAGCAGTTTCGCTTTTCAGAGAGGGAGGGTGAAGACCCAGTACTTC
>TRBV6-2/TRBV6-3|NA|TRBD1|TRBJ1-1
CATWDRGPKAFF
TGTGCCACCTGGGACAGGGGTCCGAAAGCTTTCTTT
>TRBV12-3/TRBV12-4|NA|TRBD2|TRBJ2-7
CASSLAGTSRGYEQYF
TGTGCCAGCAGTTTGGCCGGGACTAGTCGCGGTTACGAGCAGTACTTC
>TRBV9|few|NA|TRBJ1-6
CASSVATGNSPLHF
TGTGCCAGCAGCGTAGCTACGGGGAATTCACCCCTCCACTTT